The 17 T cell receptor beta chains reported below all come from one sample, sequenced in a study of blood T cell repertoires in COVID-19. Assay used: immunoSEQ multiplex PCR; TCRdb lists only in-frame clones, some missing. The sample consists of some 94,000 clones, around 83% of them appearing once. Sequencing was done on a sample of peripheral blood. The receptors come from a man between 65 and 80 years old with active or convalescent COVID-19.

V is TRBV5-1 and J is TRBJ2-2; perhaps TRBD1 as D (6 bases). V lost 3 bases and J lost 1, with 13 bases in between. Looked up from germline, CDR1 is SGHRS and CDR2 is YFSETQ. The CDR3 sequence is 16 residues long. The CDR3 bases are TGCGCCAGCAGCTCGCTACAGGGAAGGAACACCGGGGAGCTGTTTTTT. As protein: CASSSLQGRNTGELFF.

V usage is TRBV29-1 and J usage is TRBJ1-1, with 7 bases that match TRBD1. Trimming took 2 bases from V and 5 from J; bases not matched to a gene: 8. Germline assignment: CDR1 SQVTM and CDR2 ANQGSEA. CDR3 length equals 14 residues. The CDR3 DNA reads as TGCAGCGTTGAATCCCGACAGGGTGGGACTGAAGCTTTCTTT. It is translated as CSVESRQGGTEAFF.

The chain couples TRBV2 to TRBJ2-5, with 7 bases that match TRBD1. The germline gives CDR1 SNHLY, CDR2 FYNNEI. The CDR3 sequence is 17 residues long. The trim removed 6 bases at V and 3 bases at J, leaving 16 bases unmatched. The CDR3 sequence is CASRKGGRAKGEETQYF. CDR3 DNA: TGTGCCAGCAGAAAAGGGGGCAGGGCTAAAGGCGAAGAGACCCAGTACTTC.

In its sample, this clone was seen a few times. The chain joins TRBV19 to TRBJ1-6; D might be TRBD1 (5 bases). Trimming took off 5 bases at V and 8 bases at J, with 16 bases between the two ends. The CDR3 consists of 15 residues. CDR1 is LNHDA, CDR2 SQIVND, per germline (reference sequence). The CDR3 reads CASSPAGTGDSPLHF. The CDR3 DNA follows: TGTGCCAGTAGTCCAGCCGGGACTGGGGATTCACCCCTCCACTTT.

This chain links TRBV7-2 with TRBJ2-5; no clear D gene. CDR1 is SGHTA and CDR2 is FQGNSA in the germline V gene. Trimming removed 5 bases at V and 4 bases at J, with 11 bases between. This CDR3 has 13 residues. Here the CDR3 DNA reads TGTGCCAGCAGCCGAAGCCGTCCAGAGACCCAGTACTTC. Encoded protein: CASSRSRPETQYF.

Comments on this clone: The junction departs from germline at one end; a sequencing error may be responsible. The CDR3 DNA follows: TGTGCCAGCAGCTCTTCGGCCGCCACAGCTACGCAGTATTTT. It encodes CASSSSAATATQYF. This chain joins TRBV7-9 and TRBJ2-3; D gene unclear. Looked up from germline, CDR1 is SEHNR and CDR2 is FQNEAQ (reference sequence). This CDR3 contains 14 residues.

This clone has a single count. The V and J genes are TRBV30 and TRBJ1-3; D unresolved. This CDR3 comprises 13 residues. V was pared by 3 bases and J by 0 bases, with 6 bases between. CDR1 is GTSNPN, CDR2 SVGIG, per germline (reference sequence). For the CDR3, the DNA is TGTGCCTGGAGGTATATCTCTGGAAACACCATATATTTT. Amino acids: CAWRYISGNTIYF.

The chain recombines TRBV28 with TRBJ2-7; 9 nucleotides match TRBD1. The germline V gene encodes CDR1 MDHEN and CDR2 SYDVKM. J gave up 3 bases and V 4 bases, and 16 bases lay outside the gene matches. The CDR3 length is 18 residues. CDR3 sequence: CASSSAPGVPGQGYEQYF. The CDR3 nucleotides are TGTGCCAGCAGTTCAGCGCCCGGGGTCCCGGGACAGGGCTACGAGCAGTACTTC. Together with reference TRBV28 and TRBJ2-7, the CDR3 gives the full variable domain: DVKVTQSSRYLVKRTGEKVFLECVQDMDHENMFWYRQDPGLGLRLIYFSYDVKMKEKGDIPEGYSVSREKKERFSLILESASTNQTSMYLCASSSAPGVPGQGYEQYFGPGTRLTVT.

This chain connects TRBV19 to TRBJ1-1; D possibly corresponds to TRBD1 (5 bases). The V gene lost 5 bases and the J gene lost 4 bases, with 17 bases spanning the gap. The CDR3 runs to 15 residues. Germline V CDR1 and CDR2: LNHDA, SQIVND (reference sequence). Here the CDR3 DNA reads TGTGCCAGTAGTCCTCTGGGGAACGGGGGCACTGAAGCTTTCTTT. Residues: CASSPLGNGGTEAFF.

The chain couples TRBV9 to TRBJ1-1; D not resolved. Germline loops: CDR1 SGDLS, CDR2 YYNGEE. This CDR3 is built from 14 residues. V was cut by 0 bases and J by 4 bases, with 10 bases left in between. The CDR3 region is CASSVVGSATEAFF. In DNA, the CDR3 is TGTGCCAGCAGCGTAGTTGGCTCCGCCACTGAAGCTTTCTTT.

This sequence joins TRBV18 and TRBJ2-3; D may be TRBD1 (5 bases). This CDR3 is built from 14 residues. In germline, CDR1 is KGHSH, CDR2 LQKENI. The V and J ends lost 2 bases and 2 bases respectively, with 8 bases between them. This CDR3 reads CASSPGAVTDTQYF. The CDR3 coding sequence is TGTGCCAGCTCACCAGGGGCAGTCACAGATACGCAGTATTTT.

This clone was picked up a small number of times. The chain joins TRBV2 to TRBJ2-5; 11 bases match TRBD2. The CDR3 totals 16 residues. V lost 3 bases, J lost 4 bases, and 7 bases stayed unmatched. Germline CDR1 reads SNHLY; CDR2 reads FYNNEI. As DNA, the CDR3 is TGTGCCAGCAGTGATTCTAGCGGGGGGAGGGGAGAGACCCAGTACTTC. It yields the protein CASSDSSGGRGETQYF. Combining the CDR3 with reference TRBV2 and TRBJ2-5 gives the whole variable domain EPEVTQTPSHQVTQMGQEVILRCVPISNHLYFYWYRQILGQKVEFLVSFYNNEISEKSEIFDDQFSVERPDGSNFTLKIRSTKLEDSAMYFCASSDSSGGRGETQYFGPGTRLLVL.

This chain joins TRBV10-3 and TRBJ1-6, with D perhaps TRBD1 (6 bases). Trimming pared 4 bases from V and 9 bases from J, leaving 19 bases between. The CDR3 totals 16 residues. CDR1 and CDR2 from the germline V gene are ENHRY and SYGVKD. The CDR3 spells CAISANPTGSGSPLHF. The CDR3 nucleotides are TGTGCCATCAGTGCAAACCCGACAGGATCGGGTTCACCCCTCCACTTT.

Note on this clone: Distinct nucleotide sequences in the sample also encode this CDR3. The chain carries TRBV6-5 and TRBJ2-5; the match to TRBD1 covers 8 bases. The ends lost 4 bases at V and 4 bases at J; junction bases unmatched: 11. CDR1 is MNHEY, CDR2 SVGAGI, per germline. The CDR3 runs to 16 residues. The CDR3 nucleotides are TGTGCCAGCAGTTCCGCCGGGACAGGACAAGGAGAGACCCAGTACTTC. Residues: CASSSAGTGQGETQYF.

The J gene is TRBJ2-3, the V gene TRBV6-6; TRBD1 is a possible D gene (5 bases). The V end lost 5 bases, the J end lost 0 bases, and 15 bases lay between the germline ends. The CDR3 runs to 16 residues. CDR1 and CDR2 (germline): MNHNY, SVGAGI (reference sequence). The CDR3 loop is CASSLQGYTSTDTQYF. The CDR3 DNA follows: TGTGCCAGCAGTCTGCAGGGATATACTAGCACAGATACGCAGTATTTT.

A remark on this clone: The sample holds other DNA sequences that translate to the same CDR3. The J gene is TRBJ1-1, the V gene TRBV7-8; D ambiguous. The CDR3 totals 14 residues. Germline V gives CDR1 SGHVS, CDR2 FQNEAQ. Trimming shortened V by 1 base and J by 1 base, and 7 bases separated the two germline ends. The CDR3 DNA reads TGTGCCAGCAGCTTAGTGGGCGAGAACACTGAAGCTTTCTTT. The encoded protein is CASSLVGENTEAFF. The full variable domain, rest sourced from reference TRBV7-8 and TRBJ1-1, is GAGVSQSPRYKVAKRGQDVALRCDPISGHVSLFWYQQALGQGPEFLTYFQNEAQLDKSGLPSDRFFAERPEGSVSTLKIQRTQQEDSAVYLCASSLVGENTEAFFGQGTRLTVV.

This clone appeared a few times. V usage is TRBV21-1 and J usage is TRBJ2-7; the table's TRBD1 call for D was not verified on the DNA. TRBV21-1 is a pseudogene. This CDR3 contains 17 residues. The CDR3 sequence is CASSKAGDSLRWDEQYF. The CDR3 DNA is TGTGCCAGCAGCAAAGCTGGTGACAGTCTACGATGGGACGAGCAGTACTTC.